This TCR beta chain was profiled in a study of blood T cell repertoires in COVID-19. Study information: The analysed material was cDNA or gDNA that came from T cells, B-cell-depleted T cells, or PBMCs.

The CDR3 sequence is 18 residues long. As processed by the authors: Amplification from reference gene primers served as the basis for estimated nucleated cell counts. Sequencing was performed with immunoSEQ multiplex PCR; in TCRdb, only in-frame clones are kept and a portion is missing. V, J and clone size are those of that table, while D and trimming were read from the DNA. The sample shows fewer than 200,000 clones, roughly 79% of them seen only once. The sample was peripheral blood. The TCR sequence derives from a woman aged 65 to 85 with acute or convalescent COVID-19. The J gene is TRBJ1-2, the V gene TRBV21-1. TRBV21-1 is classified as a pseudogene. CDR3 residues: CASTPGPSLRGLRDGYTF. In nucleotides, the CDR3 is TGTGCCAGCACTCCTGGGCCCTCTTTGCGGGGGCTAAGGGATGGCTACACCTTC.